This TCR beta chain emerged from a study of T cells in Graves' hyperthyroidism and ophthalmopathy. Study-level points and caveats: Expanded thyroid clonotypes (above 0.001) were mostly also found in blood.

In germline, CDR1 is SGHTA, CDR2 FQGTGA. The CDR3 is 17 amino acids. V gave up 0 bases and J gave up 0 bases, with 11 bases separating them. This clonotype came up a few times. Its antigen is still unknown. There were TCR beta CDR3 regions amplified from RNA transcripts. The HTBI primer set drove a first-round RT-PCR of the TCR CDR3. TCRdb used MiXCR to reprocess the multiplex PCR reads, holding one entry per CDR3 protein. The data show under 700,000 distinct CDR3 sequences, with roughly a sixth seen just once and under 20% held by the top ten. The sample comprised blood. The chain is built from TRBV7-3 and TRBJ2-2; D call uncertain. The receptor was isolated from a young woman with Graves' hyperthyroidism. Here the CDR3 reads CASSLTVSQANTGELFF. The CDR3 DNA sequence: TGTGCCAGCAGCTTAACGGTATCCCAAGCGAACACCGGGGAGCTGTTTTTT.